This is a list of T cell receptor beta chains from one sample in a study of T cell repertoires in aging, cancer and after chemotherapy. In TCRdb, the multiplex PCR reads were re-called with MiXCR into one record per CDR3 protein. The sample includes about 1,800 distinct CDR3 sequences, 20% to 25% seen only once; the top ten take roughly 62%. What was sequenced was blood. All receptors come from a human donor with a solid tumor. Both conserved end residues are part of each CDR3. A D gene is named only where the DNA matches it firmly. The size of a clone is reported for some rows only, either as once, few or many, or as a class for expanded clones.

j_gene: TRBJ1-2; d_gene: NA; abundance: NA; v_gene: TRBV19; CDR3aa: CASSWDTANYGYTF; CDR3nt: TGTGCCAGTAGTTGGGACACGGCTAACTATGGCTACACCTTC
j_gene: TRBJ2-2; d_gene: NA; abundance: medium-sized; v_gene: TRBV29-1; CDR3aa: CSVQTQGTGELFF; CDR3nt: TGCAGCGTTCAAACACAGGGTACCGGGGAGCTGTTTTTT
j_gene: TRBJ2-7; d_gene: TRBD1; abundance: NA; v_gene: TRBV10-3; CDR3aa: CAISVSGQGSEQYF; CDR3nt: TGTGCCATCAGTGTCTCGGGACAGGGGAGTGAGCAGTACTTC
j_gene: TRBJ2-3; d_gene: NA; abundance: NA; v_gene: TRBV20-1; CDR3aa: CSAPSIADTQYF; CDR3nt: TGCAGTGCTCCTTCGATCGCAGATACGCAGTATTTT
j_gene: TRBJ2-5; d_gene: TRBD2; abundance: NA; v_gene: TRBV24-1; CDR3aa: CATSDPSGSQETQYF; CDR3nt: TGTGCCACCAGTGATCCCAGCGGGAGTCAAGAGACCCAGTACTTC
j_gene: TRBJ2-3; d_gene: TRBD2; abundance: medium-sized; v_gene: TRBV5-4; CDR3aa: CASSLGGSVSTDTQYF; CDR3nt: TGTGCCAGCAGCTTGGGCGGGAGCGTTAGCACAGATACGCAGTATTTT
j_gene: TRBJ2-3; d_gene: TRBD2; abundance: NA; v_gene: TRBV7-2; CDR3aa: CASSQTLAGESDTQYF; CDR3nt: TGCGCCAGCAGCCAAACACTAGCGGGGGAGTCAGATACGCAGTATTTT
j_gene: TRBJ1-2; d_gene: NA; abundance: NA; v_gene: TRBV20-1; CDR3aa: CSATPGGNYGYTF; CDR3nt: TGCAGTGCCACCCCCGGGGGGAACTATGGCTACACCTTC
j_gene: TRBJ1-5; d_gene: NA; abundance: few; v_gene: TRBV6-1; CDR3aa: CASSGLTTANQPQHF; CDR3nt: TGTGCCAGCAGTGGTCTTACAACGGCCAATCAGCCCCAGCATTTT
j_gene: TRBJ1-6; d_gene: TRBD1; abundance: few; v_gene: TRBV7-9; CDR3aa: CASSDRGLGYNSPLHF; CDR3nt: TGTGCCAGCAGTGACAGGGGGCTGGGGTATAATTCACCCCTCCACTTT
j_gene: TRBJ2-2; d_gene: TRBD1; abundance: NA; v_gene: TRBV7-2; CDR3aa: CASSLVTGTTGELFF; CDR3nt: TGTGCCAGCAGCTTAGTGACAGGGACCACCGGGGAGCTGTTTTTT
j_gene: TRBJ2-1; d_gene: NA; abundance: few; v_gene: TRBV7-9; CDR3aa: CASSTTDRSYNEQFF; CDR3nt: TGTGCCAGCAGCACCACAGACCGATCCTACAATGAGCAGTTCTTC
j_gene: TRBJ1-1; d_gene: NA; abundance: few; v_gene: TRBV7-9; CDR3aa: CASSLSGGTEAFF; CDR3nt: TGTGCCAGCAGCTTAAGTGGGGGAACTGAAGCTTTCTTT
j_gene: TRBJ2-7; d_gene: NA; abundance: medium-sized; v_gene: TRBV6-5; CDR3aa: CASSYSGVGSGPSYEQYF; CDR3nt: TGTGCCAGCAGTTACTCAGGGGTCGGATCTGGACCGAGCTACGAGCAGTACTTC
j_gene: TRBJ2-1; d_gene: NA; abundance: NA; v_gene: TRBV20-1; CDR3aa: CSVNPVDNEQFF; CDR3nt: TGCAGTGTCAATCCCGTGGACAATGAGCAGTTCTTC
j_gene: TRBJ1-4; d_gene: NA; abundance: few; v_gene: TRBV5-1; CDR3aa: CASSLNPSMGTNEKLFF; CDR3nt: TGCGCCAGCAGCTTGAATCCGAGCATGGGGACTAATGAAAAACTGTTTTTT
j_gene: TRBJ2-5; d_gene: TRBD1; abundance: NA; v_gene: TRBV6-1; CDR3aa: CASSDHGQGPETQYF; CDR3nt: TGTGCCAGCAGCGACCACGGACAGGGTCCGGAGACCCAGTACTTC
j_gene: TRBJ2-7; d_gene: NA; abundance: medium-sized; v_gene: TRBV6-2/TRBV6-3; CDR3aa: CASRESRDEQYF; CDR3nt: TGTGCCAGCAGGGAGAGCAGGGACGAGCAGTACTTC
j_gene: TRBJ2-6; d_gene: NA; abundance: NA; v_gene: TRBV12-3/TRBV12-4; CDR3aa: CASSDARTSGANVLTF; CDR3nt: TGTGCCAGCAGTGATGCTAGGACCTCTGGGGCCAACGTCCTGACTTTC
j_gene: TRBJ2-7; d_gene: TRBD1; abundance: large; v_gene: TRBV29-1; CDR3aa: CSVAGQGPYEQYF; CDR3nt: TGCAGCGTTGCGGGACAGGGTCCCTACGAGCAGTACTTC
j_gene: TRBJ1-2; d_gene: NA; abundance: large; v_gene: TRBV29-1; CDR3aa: CSVEEGVRSYGYTF; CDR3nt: TGCAGCGTTGAAGAGGGTGTAAGGTCCTATGGCTACACCTTC
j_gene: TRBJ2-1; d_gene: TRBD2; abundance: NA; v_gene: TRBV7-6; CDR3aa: CASSLATSDNEQFF; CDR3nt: TGTGCCAGCAGCTTAGCGACTAGCGACAATGAGCAGTTCTTC
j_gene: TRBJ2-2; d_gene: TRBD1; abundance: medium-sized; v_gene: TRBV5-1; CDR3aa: CASSTGQGVTGELFF; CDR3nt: TGCGCCAGCAGCACTGGACAGGGGGTAACCGGGGAGCTGTTTTTT
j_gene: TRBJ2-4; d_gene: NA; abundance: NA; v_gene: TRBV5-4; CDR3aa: CASSLSGRGRDDKNIQYF; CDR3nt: TGTGCCAGCAGCTTGTCTGGTAGGGGGCGGGACGACAAAAACATTCAGTACTTC
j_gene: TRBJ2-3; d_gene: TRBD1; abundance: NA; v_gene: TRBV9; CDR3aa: CASSVEGQGNTDTQYF; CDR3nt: TGTGCCAGCAGCGTAGAGGGACAGGGTAACACAGATACGCAGTATTTT
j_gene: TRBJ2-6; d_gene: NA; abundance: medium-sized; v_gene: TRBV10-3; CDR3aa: CATLEGSGANVLTF; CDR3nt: TGTGCCACCCTAGAAGGATCTGGGGCCAACGTCCTGACTTTC
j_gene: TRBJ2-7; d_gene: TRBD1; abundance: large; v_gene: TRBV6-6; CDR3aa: CASSYYVGETGAYEQYF; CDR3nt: TGTGCCAGCAGTTACTATGTCGGTGAGACAGGGGCCTACGAGCAGTACTTC
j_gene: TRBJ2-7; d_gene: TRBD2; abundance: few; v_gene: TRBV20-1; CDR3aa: CSARLAGDVYTEQYF; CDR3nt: TGCAGTGCAAGACTAGCGGGAGACGTCTATACCGAGCAGTACTTC
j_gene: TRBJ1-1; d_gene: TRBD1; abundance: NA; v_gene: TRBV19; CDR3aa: CASREQGAEAFF; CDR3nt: TGTGCCAGTAGGGAACAGGGGGCTGAAGCTTTCTTT
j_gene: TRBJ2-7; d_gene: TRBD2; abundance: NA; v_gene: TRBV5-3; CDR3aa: CASSLMSGRTYEQYF; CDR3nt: TGCGCCAGCAGCTTAATGAGCGGGAGAACCTACGAGCAGTACTTC
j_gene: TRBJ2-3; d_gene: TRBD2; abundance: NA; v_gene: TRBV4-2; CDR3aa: CASSHPSKKREDIDMQYF; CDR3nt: TGTGCCAGCAGCCATCCTTCAAAGAAGCGGGAAGACATAGATATGCAGTATTTT
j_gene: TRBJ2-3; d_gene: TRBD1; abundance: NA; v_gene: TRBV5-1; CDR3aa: CASSLMGTGAPDTQYF; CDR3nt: TGCGCCAGCAGCTTGATGGGGACAGGGGCCCCGGATACGCAGTATTTT
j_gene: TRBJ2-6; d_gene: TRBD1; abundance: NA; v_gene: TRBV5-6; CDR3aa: CASSGDRVAGANVLTF; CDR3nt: TGTGCCAGCAGCGGGGACAGGGTAGCGGGGGCCAACGTCCTGACTTTC
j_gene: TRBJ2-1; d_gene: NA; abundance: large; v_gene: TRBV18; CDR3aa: CASSPTVSDEQFF; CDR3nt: TGTGCCAGCTCACCGACCGTCTCGGATGAGCAGTTCTTC
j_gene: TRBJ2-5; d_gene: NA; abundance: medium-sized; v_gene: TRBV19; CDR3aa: CASTGDSLGGETQYF; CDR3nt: TGTGCCAGCACTGGGGACAGCCTCGGGGGAGAGACCCAGTACTTC
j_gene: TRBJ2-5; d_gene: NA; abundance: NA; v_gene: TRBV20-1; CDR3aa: CSARNSGGGRTQYF; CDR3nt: TGCAGTGCTAGAAACTCTGGAGGGGGGCGGACCCAGTACTTC